The clone carrying this T cell receptor beta chain was seen only a few times. The sample originates from a study of blood T cell repertoires in COVID-19. Study in general: From T cells, B-cell-depleted T cells, or PBMCs came the material, which was cDNA or gDNA.

How the authors handled the data: By means of reference gene primer amplification, nucleated cell counts were estimated. Assay: immunoSEQ multiplex PCR; the TCRdb copy retains only in-frame clones and omits some. V, J and clone size are those of that table, while D and trimming were read from the DNA. The repertoire holds about 83,000 clones, under 80% seen once, with 20% in the top ten. The CDR3 has 12 residues. V lost 7 bases and J lost 0, with 7 bases in between. CDR1 is LNHDA and CDR2 is SQIVND in the germline V gene (reference sequence). The TCR was taken from a woman older than 75 with active or convalescent COVID-19. The chain links TRBV19 to TRBJ2-7, with a weak D call TRBD1 (6 bases). The sample comprised peripheral blood. The CDR3 nucleotides read TGTGCCAGTAACAGGGACTCCTACGAGCAGTACTTC. Translated: CASNRDSYEQYF.